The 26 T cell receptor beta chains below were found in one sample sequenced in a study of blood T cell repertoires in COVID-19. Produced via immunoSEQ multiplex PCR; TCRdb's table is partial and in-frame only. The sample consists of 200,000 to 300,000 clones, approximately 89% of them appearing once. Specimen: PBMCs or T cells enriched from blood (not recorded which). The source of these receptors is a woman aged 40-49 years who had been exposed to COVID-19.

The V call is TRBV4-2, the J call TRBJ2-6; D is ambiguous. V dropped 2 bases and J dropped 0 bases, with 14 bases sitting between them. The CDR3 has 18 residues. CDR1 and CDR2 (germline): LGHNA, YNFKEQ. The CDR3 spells CASSQSGRQYSGANVLTF. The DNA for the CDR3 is TGTGCCAGCAGCCAAAGTGGCAGGCAATACTCTGGGGCCAACGTCCTGACTTTC.

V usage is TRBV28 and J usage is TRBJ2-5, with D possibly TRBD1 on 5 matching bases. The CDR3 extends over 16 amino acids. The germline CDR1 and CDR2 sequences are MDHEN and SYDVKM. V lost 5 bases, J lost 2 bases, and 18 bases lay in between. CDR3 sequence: CASSTLNDRNQETQYF. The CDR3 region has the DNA TGTGCCAGCAGTACACTAAACGACAGAAATCAAGAGACCCAGTACTTC.

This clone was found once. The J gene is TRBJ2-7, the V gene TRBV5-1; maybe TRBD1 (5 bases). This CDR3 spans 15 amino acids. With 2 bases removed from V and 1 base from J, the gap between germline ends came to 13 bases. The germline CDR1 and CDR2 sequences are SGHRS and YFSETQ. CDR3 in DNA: TGCGCCAGCAGCTTAAACAGGATTAATTCCTACGAGCAGTACTTC. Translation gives CASSLNRINSYEQYF.

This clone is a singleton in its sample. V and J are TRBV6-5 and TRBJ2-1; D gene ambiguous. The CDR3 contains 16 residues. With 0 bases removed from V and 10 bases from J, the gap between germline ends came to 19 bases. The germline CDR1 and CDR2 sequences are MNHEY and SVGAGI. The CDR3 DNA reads TGTGCCAGCAGTTACTCGACTGGCCACCAACTTTGGGAGCAGTTCTTC. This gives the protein CASSYSTGHQLWEQFF.

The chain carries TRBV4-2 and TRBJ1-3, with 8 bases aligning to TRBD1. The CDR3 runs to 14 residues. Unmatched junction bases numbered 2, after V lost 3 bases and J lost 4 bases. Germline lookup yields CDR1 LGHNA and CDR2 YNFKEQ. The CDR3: CASSHRGLGNTIYF. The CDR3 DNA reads TGTGCCAGCAGCCACAGGGGGCTCGGAAACACCATATATTTT.

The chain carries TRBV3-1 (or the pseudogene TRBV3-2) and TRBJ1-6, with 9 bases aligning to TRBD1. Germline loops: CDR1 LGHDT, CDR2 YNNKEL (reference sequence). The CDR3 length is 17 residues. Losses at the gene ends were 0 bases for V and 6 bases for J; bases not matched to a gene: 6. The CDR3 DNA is TGTGCCAGCAGCCAAGAAAAATTGGGACAGGGTAATTCACCCCTCCACTTT. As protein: CASSQEKLGQGNSPLHF.

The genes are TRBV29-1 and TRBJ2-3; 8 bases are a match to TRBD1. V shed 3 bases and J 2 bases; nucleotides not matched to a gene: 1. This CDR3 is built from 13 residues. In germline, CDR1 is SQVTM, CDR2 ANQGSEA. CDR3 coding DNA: TGCAGCGTTGAGGACAGGGTCACAGATACGCAGTATTTT. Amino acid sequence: CSVEDRVTDTQYF.

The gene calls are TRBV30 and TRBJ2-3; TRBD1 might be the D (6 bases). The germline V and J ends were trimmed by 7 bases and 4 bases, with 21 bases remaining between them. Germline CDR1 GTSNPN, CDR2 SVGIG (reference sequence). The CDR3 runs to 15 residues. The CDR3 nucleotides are TGTGCCTACGTGAAACCAAGGGGGTCCCCAGATACGCAGTATTTT. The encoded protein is CAYVKPRGSPDTQYF.

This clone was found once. CDR3 region: CASSLTHGQATSSYNEQFF. The CDR3 nucleotides read TGTGCCAGCAGCTTAACCCACGGACAGGCAACTTCCTCCTACAATGAGCAGTTCTTC. This chain uses TRBV7-3 with TRBJ2-1; 7 nucleotides agree with TRBD1. The junction had 11 bases not matched to a gene; V was cut back by 0 bases and J by 0 bases. CDR1 and CDR2 from the germline V gene are SGHTA and FQGTGA. The CDR3 length is 19 residues.

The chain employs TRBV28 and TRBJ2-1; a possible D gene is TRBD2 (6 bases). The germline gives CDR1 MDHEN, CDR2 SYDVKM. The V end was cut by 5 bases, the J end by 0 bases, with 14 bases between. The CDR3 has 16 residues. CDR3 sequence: CASSPVRGSSYNEQFF. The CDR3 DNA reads TGTGCCAGCAGTCCGGTTCGGGGGAGCTCCTACAATGAGCAGTTCTTC.

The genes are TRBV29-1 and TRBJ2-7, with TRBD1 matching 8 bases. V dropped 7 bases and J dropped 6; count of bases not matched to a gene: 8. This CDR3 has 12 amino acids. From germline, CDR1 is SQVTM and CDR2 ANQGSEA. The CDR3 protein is CSARTGRPEQYV. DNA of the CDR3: TGCAGCGCGCGGACAGGGCGTCCCGAGCAGTACGTC.

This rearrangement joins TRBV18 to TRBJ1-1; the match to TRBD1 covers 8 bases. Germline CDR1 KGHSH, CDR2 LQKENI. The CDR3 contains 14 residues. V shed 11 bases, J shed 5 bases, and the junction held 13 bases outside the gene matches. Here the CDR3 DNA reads TGTGCCGGATCAGACAGGGGACGAGAAACTGAAGCTTTCTTT. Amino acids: CAGSDRGRETEAFF.

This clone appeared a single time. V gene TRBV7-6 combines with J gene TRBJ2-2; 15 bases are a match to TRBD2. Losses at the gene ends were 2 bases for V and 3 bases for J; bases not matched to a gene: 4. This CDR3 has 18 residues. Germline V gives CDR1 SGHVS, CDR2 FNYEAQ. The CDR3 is CASSLWTSGGAYTGELFF. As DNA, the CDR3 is TGTGCCAGCAGCTTATGGACTAGCGGGGGGGCCTACACCGGGGAGCTGTTTTTT.

The CDR3, as DNA: TGTGCCAGCAGCCAAGTCTCGGGGGTTCCCAGGCTCTACGAGCAGTACTTC. It encodes CASSQVSGVPRLYEQYF. The chain joins TRBV3-1 (or the pseudogene TRBV3-2) to TRBJ2-7; a weak D match, TRBD2 (6 bases). CDR1 LGHDT and CDR2 YNNKEL come from the germline V gene (reference sequence). The CDR3 runs 17 residues. Trimming took 1 base from V and 3 from J, leaving 19 bases between them.

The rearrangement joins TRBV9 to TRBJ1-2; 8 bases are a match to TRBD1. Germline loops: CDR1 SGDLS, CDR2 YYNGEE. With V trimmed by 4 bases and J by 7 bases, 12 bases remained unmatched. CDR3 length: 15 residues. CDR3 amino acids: CASSLGQGVLAGYTF. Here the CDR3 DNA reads TGTGCCAGCAGCTTAGGACAGGGTGTTTTGGCTGGCTACACCTTC.

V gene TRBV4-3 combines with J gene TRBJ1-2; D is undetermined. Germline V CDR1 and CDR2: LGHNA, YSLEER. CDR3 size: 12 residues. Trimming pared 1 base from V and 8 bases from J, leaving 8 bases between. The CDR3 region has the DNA TGCGCCAGCAGCCAAGTGGCCGGGGGCTACACCTTC. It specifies CASSQVAGGYTF.

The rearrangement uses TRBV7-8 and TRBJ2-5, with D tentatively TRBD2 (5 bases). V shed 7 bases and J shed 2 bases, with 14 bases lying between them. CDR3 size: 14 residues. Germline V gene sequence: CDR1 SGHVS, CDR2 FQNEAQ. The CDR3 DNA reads TGTGCCAGCACCATAGAGAGGGCACAAGAGACCCAGTACTTC. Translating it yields CASTIERAQETQYF. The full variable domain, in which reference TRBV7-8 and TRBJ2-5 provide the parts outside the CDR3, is GAGVSQSPRYKVAKRGQDVALRCDPISGHVSLFWYQQALGQGPEFLTYFQNEAQLDKSGLPSDRFFAERPEGSVSTLKIQRTQQEDSAVYLCASTIERAQETQYFGPGTRLLVL.

The CDR3 loop reads CASPWREKQETQYF. For the CDR3, the DNA is TGCGCCAGCCCTTGGAGAGAAAAGCAAGAGACCCAGTACTTC. This chain links TRBV23-1 with TRBJ2-5; the D is unclear. TRBV23-1 is an open reading frame, and its role is uncertain. Trimming took 8 bases from V and 2 from J, leaving 15 bases between them. The CDR3 contains 14 residues.

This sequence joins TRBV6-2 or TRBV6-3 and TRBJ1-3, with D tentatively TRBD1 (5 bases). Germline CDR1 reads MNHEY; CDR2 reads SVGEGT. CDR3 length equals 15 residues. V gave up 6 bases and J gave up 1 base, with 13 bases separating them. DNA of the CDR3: TGTGCCAGCAGCAACCCGGACATGTCTGGAAACACCATATATTTT. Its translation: CASSNPDMSGNTIYF.

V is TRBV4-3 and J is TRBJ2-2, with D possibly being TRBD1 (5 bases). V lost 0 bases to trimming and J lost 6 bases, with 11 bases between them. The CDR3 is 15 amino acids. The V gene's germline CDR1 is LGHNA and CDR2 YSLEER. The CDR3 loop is CASSQELGVAGELFF. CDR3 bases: TGCGCCAGCAGCCAAGAATTAGGGGTGGCCGGGGAGCTGTTTTTT.

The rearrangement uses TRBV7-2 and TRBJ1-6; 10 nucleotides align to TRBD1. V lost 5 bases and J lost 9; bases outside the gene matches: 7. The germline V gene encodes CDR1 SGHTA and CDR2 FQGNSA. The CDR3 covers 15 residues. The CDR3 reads CASSMDRGKVSPLHF. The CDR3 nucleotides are TGTGCCAGCAGCATGGACAGGGGGAAGGTTTCACCCCTCCACTTT.

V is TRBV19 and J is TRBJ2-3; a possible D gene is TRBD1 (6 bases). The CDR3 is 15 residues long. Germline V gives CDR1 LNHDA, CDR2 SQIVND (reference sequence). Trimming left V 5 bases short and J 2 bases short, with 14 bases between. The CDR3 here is CASSRRTDPTDTQYF. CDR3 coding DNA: TGTGCCAGTAGTCGTCGGACAGACCCCACAGATACGCAGTATTTT.

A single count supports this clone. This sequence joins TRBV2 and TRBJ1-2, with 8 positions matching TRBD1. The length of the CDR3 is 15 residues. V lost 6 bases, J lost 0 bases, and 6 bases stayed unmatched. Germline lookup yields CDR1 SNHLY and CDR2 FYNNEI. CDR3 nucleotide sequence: TGTGCCAGCAGGGGCGGACAGGGACCTAACTATGGCTACACCTTC. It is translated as CASRGGQGPNYGYTF.

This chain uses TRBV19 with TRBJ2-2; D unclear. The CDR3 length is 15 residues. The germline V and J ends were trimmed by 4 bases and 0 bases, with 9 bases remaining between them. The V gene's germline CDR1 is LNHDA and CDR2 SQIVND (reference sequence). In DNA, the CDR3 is TGTGCCAGTAGTACCCCCCTTGCGAACACCGGGGAGCTGTTTTTT. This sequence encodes CASSTPLANTGELFF.

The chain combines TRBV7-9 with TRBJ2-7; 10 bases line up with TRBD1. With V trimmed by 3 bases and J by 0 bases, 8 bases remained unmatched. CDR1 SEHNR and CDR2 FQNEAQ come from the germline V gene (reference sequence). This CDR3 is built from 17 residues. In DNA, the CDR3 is TGTGCCAGCAGCTTCGCCCCCGGGACAGGGGCCTCCTACGAGCAGTACGTC. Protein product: CASSFAPGTGASYEQYV.

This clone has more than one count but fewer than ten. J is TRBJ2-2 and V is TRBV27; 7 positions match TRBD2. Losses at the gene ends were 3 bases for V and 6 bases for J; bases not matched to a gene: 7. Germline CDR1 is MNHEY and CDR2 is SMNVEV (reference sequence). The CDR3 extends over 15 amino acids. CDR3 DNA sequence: TGTGCCAGCAGTTTCCTTCGACTAGCCGCCGGGGAGCTGTTTTTT. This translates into CASSFLRLAAGELFF.